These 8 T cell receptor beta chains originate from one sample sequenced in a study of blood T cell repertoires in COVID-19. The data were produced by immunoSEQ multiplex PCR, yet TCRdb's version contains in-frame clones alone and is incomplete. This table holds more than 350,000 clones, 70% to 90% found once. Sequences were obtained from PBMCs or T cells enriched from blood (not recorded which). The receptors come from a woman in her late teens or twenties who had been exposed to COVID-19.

CDR3 region: CASSADGQGTTYNSPLHF. The DNA for the CDR3 is TGTGCCAGCAGCGCGGACGGACAGGGGACGACCTATAATTCACCCCTCCACTTT. V is TRBV5-4 and J is TRBJ1-6; 9 nucleotides agree with TRBD1. The CDR3 runs to 18 residues. The V and J ends lost 4 bases and 2 bases, in that order; junction bases with no gene match: 10. Per germline, CDR1 SGHNT and CDR2 YYREEE (reference sequence).

The CDR3 loop is CASSSDRAAYEQYF. Here the CDR3 DNA reads TGTGCCAGCAGCTCGGACAGGGCGGCCTACGAGCAGTACTTC. The rearrangement uses TRBV11-2 and TRBJ2-7; 8 positions agree with TRBD1. Trimming took 4 bases from V and 2 from J; bases not matched to a gene: 4. Germline CDR1 SGHAT, CDR2 FQNNGV. The CDR3 length is 14 residues.

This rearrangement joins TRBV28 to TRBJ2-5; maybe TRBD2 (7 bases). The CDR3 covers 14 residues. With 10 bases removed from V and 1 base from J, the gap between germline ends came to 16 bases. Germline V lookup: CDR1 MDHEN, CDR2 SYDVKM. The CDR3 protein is CATRGGVPQETQYF. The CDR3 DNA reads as TGTGCCACGAGGGGGGGGGTCCCCCAAGAGACCCAGTACTTC.

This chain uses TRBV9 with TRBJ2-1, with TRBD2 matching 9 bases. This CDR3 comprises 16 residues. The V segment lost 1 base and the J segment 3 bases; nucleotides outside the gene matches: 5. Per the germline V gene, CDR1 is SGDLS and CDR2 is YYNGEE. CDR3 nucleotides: TGTGCCAGCAGCGTACATCAGCGGGGGGTCTACAATGAGCAGTTCTTC. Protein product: CASSVHQRGVYNEQFF.

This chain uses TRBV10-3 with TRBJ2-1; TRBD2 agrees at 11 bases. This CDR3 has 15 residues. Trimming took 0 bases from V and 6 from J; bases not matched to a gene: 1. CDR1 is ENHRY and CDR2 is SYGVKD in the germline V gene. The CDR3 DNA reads TGTGCCATCAGTGAGTCTAGCGGGGGGGCCAATGAGCAGTTCTTC. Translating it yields CAISESSGGANEQFF.

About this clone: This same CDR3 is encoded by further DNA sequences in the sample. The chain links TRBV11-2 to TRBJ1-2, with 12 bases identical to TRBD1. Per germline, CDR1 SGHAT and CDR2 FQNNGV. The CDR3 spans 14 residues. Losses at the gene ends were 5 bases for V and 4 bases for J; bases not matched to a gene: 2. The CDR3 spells CASSGTGGGYGYTF. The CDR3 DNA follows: TGTGCCAGCAGCGGGACAGGGGGCGGCTATGGCTACACCTTC.

The CDR3 DNA is TGTGCCAGTAGCCCCTTGACTAGCGGGTACAATGAGCAGTTCTTC. This sequence encodes CASSPLTSGYNEQFF. This rearrangement joins TRBV19 to TRBJ2-1; 10 nucleotides align to TRBD2. V gave up 6 bases and J gave up 4 bases; unmatched junction bases: 6. The CDR3 sequence is 15 residues long. CDR1 is LNHDA, CDR2 SQIVND, per germline (reference sequence).

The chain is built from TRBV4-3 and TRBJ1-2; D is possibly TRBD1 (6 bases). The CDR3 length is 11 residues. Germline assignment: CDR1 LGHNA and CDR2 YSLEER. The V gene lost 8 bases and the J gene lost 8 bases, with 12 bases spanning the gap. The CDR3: CASGGAEGYTF. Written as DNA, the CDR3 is TGCGCCAGCGGGGGGGCGGAGGGCTACACCTTC.